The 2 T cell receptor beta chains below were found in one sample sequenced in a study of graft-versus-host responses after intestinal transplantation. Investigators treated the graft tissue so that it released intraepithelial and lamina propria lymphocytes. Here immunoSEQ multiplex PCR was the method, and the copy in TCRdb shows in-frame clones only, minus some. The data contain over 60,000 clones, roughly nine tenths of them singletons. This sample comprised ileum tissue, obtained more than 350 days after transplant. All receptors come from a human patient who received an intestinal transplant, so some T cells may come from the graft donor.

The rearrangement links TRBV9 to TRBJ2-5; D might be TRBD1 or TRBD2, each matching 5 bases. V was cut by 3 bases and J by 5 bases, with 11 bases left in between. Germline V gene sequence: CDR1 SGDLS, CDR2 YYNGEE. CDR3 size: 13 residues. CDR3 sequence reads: CASSGSEGETQYF. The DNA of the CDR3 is TGTGCCAGCAGCGGGTCTGAGGGGGAGACCCAGTACTTC.

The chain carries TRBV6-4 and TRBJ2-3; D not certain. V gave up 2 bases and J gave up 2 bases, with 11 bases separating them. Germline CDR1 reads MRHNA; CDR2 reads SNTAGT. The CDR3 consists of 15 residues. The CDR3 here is CASSDIIGHTDTQYF. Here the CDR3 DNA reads TGTGCCAGCAGTGACATTATCGGGCACACAGATACGCAGTATTTT.